The following is a T cell receptor beta chain sequence with its context. The data are from a study of prognosis after radiotherapy for stage I lung cancer. All patients, having had no prior chemotherapy, radiotherapy or other malignancies, were node-negative on CT and PET/CT. CDR3 size: 13 residues. The germline gives CDR1 MNHEY, CDR2 SMNVEV (reference sequence). The ends were cut back, 3 bases at V and 3 bases at J, with 9 bases in the middle. The TCR beta CDR3 region was amplified from genomic DNA, with two rounds of multiplex PCR being used for the amplification. Primers targeting each individual TRBV and TRBJ gene were applied in first-round PCR. Via MiXCR, TCRdb re-called the multiplex PCR reads, giving one row per CDR3 protein. The sample carries more than 30,000 distinct CDR3 sequences, around 40% recorded once.

The chain employs TRBV27 and TRBJ2-7; D is unresolved. The clonotype was recovered from a donor aged 50 or older with non-small cell lung cancer. This material consisted of PBMCs, taken before or after stereotactic body radiation therapy (not recorded which). In DNA, the CDR3 is TGTGCCAGCAGTTTTGTTGCTGGCTACGAGCAGTACTTC. As protein: CASSFVAGYEQYF.